Below, 11 T cell receptor beta chains from the same sample are listed, as sequenced in a study of identical twins. Each CDR3 protein is one row after TCRdb ran MiXCR on the 5' RACE reads. The sample has around 100,000 distinct CDR3 sequences; 5.9% are singletons. The sample consisted of memory T cells sorted from blood. Every receptor here comes from a woman in her forties or fifties in good health.

This clonotype was found many times. V gene TRBV11-2 combines with J gene TRBJ2-4; tentatively, D is TRBD1 (5 bases). The CDR3 covers 17 residues. In germline, CDR1 is SGHAT, CDR2 FQNNGV. V was clipped by 0 bases and J by 0 bases, with 12 bases between them. In DNA form, the CDR3 reads TGTGCCAGCAGCTTAGACTATCCAGGGATAGCCAAAAACATTCAGTACTTC. This gives the protein CASSLDYPGIAKNIQYF.

This clonotype occurred many times. The chain is built from TRBV14 and TRBJ1-2, with D unclear. The CDR3 runs 13 residues. V lost 1 base to trimming and J lost 13 bases, with 16 bases between them. Germline V gene data show CDR1 as SGHDN and CDR2 as FVKESK. The CDR3 DNA reads as TGTGCCAGCAGCCAAGTTATGGGTCTCTTCTTCACCTTC. It yields the protein CASSQVMGLFFTF.

The sample holds many counts of this clonotype. The chain joins TRBV5-1 to TRBJ2-2; D perhaps matches TRBD1 (6 bases). CDR3 length: 16 residues. Trimming removed 0 bases from V and 0 bases from J, with 9 bases in between. CDR1 is SGHRS and CDR2 is YFSETQ in the germline V gene. The CDR3 coding sequence is TGCGCCAGCAGCTTGGTAGGGGGACCGAACACCGGGGAGCTGTTTTTT. The encoded protein is CASSLVGGPNTGELFF.

This clonotype was seen repeatedly, ten times or more. The genes are TRBV29-1 and TRBJ1-4, with 7 bases that match TRBD1. V trimming: 2 bases; J trimming: 7 bases; junction bases outside the gene matches: 7. Per germline, CDR1 SQVTM and CDR2 ANQGSEA. The CDR3 sequence is 14 residues long. CDR3 loop: CSVEKSGGGEKLFF. The CDR3 DNA reads TGCAGCGTTGAAAAGTCAGGGGGAGGTGAAAAACTGTTTTTT.

The chain joins TRBV7-8 to TRBJ1-6; unclear D gene. Germline-derived CDR1 and CDR2 are SGHVS and FQNEAQ. The CDR3 has 13 residues. Trimming shortened V by 5 bases and J by 7 bases, and 9 bases separated the two germline ends. CDR3 sequence: CASSPRLNSPLHF. CDR3 in DNA: TGTGCCAGCAGCCCCAGATTAAATTCACCCCTCCACTTT.

This sequence joins TRBV29-1 and TRBJ1-2; 11 nucleotides match TRBD1. The V and J ends lost 6 bases and 8 bases, in that order; junction bases with no gene match: 8. This CDR3 contains 13 residues. Germline V lookup: CDR1 SQVTM, CDR2 ANQGSEA. CDR3 amino acids: CSVRDRGSRGYTF. The CDR3 coding sequence is TGCAGCGTGCGGGACAGGGGGTCAAGAGGCTACACCTTC.

At least ten counts were recorded for this clonotype. The V call is TRBV12-3 or TRBV12-4, the J call TRBJ2-1, with 9 positions matching TRBD2. The CDR3 is 15 residues long. With 6 bases clipped from V and 3 bases from J, the junction kept 6 bases outside the gene matches. The chain's CDR3 is CASSRDSGSYNEQFF. DNA for the CDR3: TGTGCCAGCAGCCGGGATAGCGGGAGCTACAATGAGCAGTTCTTC.

In this sample, this clonotype turned up many times. The chain has TRBV20-1 and TRBJ2-7; TRBD2 matches at 7 bases. The CDR3 extends over 14 amino acids. V was clipped by 3 bases and J by 2 bases; unmatched bases: 7. The germline V gene has CDR1 DFQATT and CDR2 SNEGSKA (reference sequence). The CDR3 DNA follows: TGCAGTGCTAGTGCGGGAGTGGGCGCCTACGAGCAGTACTTC. This translates into CSASAGVGAYEQYF.

Ten or more counts support this clonotype. CDR3: CASTPGGPEAFF. DNA for the CDR3: TGTGCCAGCACCCCAGGGGGCCCTGAAGCTTTCTTT. This rearrangement joins TRBV25-1 to TRBJ1-1; 8 positions match TRBD1. The V gene end was trimmed by 7 bases and the J gene end by 6 bases; junction bases not matched to a gene: 4. CDR1 and CDR2 (germline): MGHDK, SYGVNS. CDR3 length: 12 residues.

This clonotype was seen at least ten times. V is TRBV9 and J is TRBJ2-5, with D tentatively TRBD2 (6 bases). Germline CDR1 reads SGDLS; CDR2 reads YYNGEE. This CDR3 comprises 14 residues. V lost 4 bases, J lost 3 bases, and 13 bases lay in between. CDR3 protein: CASSPWGEEETQYF. CDR3 DNA: TGTGCCAGCAGCCCGTGGGGGGAGGAAGAGACCCAGTACTTC. The complete variable domain, with remaining parts taken from reference TRBV9 and TRBJ2-5, reads DSGVTQTPKHLITATGQRVTLRCSPRSGDLSVYWYQQSLDQGLQFLIQYYNGEERAKGNILERFSAQQFPDLHSELNLSSLELGDSALYFCASSPWGEEETQYFGPGTRLLVL.

In its sample, this clonotype was seen many times. The chain couples TRBV2 to TRBJ1-1, with D possibly matching TRBD1 (5 bases). This CDR3 comprises 14 residues. V shed 1 base and J shed 5 bases, with 11 bases lying between them. The germline V gene encodes CDR1 SNHLY and CDR2 FYNNEI. CDR3 sequence (DNA): TGTGCCAGCAGTGAAGTGGGGGGAAGGACTGAAGCTTTCTTT. Amino acid sequence: CASSEVGGRTEAFF.